This T cell receptor (beta chain) is from a study of blood T cell repertoires in COVID-19. Study details: Both acute and convalescent COVID-19 samples were obtained from the United States, Italy and Spain.

The method was immunoSEQ multiplex PCR; TCRdb's version includes in-frame clones alone and lacks a portion of them. The sample has 120,000 or so clones, approximately 82% seen once. V shed 3 bases and J 3 bases; nucleotides not matched to a gene: 3. This CDR3 is 14 amino acids long. CDR1 is KGHDR and CDR2 is SFDVKD in the germline V gene. Sequencing was carried out using peripheral blood. The V and J genes are TRBV24-1 and TRBJ2-5; 7 bases fit TRBD2. The origin of this receptor is a man in his fifties or sixties with acute or convalescent COVID-19. In nucleotides, the CDR3 is TGTGCCACCAGTGATGCCAGCGGGAAAGAGACCCAGTACTTC. It specifies CATSDASGKETQYF.